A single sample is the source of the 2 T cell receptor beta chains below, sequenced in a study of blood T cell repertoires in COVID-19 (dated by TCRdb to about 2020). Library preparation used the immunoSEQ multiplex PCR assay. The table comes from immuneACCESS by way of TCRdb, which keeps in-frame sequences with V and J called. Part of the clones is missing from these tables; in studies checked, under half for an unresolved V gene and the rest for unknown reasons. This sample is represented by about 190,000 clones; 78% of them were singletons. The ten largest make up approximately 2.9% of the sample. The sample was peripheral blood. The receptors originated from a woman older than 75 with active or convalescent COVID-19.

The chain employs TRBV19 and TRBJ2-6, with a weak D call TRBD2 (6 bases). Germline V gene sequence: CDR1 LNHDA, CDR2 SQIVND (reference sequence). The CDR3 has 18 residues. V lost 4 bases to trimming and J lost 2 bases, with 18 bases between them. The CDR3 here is CASSNNGRDPPGANVLTF. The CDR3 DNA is TGTGCCAGTAGTAATAACGGGCGGGATCCCCCTGGGGCCAACGTCCTGACTTTC.

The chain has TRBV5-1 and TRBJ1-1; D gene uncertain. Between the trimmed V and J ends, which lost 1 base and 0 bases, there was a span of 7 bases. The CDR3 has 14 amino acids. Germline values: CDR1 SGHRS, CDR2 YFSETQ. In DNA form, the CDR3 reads TGCGCCAGCAGCTTGAGTGGCATGAACACTGAAGCTTTCTTT. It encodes CASSLSGMNTEAFF.